This TCR beta chain emerged from a study of blood T cell repertoires in COVID-19. Study background: The United States, Italy and Spain provided the acute and convalescent COVID-19 samples.

The sample holds one count of this clone. Original processing methods: The authors estimated nucleated cell counts from reference gene primer amplification. Clones were sequenced by immunoSEQ multiplex PCR, and TCRdb holds only the in-frame ones, with some missing. V and J calls and clone size are given by that table; D and trimming were obtained from the DNA. The sample records some 320,000 clones, about 89% being singletons. The CDR3 covers 16 residues. CDR1 and CDR2 (germline): SGHTA, FQGNSA. The germline V and J ends were trimmed by 6 bases and 3 bases, with 19 bases remaining between them. The sequence came from a man aged 55 to 70 who had recovered from COVID-19. The V call is TRBV7-2, the J call TRBJ2-3; D possibly corresponds to TRBD2 (5 bases). Sequences were obtained from PBMCs or T cells enriched from blood (not recorded which). CDR3 in amino acids: CASRPQNGMPTDTQYF. The CDR3, as DNA: TGTGCCAGCAGGCCCCAAAACGGGATGCCGACAGATACGCAGTATTTT.